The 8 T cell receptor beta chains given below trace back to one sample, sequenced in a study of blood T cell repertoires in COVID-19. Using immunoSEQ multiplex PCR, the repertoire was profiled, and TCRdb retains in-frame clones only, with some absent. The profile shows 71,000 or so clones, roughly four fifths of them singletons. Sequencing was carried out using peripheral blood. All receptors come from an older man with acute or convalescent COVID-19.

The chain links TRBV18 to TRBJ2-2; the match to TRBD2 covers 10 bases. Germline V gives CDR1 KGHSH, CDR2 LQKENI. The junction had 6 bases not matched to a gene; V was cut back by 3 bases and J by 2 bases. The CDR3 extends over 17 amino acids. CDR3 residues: CASSPGLAVDNTGELFF. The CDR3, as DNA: TGTGCCAGCTCACCTGGACTAGCGGTAGACAACACCGGGGAGCTGTTTTTT.

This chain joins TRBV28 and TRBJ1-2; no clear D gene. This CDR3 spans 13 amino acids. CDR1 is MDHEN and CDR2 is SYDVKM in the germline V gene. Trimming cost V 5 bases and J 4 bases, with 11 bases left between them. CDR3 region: CASSGQVSYGYTF. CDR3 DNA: TGTGCCAGCAGTGGGCAGGTTTCCTATGGCTACACCTTC.

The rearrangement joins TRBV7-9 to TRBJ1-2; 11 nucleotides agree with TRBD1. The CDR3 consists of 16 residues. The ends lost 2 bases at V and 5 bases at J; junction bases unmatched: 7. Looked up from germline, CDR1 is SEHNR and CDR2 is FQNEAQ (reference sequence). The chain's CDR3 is CASSLSAGQGAYGYTF. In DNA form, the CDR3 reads TGTGCCAGCAGCTTATCTGCAGGACAGGGGGCGTATGGCTACACCTTC.

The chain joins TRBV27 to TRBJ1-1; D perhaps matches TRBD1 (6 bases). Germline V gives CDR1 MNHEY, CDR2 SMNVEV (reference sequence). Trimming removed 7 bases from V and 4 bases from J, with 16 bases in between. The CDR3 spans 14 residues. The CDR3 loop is CASKGQGQSTEAFF. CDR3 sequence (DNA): TGTGCCAGCAAGGGGCAGGGGCAGAGCACTGAAGCTTTCTTT.

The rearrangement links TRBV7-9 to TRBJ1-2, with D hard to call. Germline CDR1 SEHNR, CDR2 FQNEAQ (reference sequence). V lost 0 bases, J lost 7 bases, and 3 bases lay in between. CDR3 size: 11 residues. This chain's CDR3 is CASSLALGYTF. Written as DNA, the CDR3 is TGTGCCAGCAGCTTAGCCCTTGGCTACACCTTC.

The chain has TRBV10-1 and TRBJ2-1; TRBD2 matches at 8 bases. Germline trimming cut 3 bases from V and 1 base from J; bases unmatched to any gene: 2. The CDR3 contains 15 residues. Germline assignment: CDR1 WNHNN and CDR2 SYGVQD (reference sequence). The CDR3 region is CASSEAGVSYNEQFF. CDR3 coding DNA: TGCGCCAGCAGTGAAGCGGGAGTATCCTACAATGAGCAGTTCTTC.

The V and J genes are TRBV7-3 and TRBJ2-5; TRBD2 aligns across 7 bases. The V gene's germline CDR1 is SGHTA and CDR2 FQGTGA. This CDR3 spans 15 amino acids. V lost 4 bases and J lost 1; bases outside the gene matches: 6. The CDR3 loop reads CASSSQGGVQETQYF. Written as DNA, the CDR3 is TGTGCCAGCAGCTCCCAGGGAGGGGTCCAAGAGACCCAGTACTTC.

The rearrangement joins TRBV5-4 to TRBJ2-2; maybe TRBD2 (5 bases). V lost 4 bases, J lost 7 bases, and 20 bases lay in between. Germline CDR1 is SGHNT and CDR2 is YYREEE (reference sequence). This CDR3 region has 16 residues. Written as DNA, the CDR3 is TGTGCCAGCAGCCCTAAGGCGAGGGCCGTAATCGGGGAGCTGTTTTTT. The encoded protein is CASSPKARAVIGELFF.